The 21 T cell receptor beta chains below come from one sample, sequenced in a study of T cell changes during pregnancy in multiple sclerosis. Here immunoSEQ multiplex PCR was the method, and the copy in TCRdb shows in-frame clones only, minus some. The repertoire holds some 67,000 clones, with 92% as singletons. The sample consisted of peripheral blood, taken after pregnancy. The receptors come from a female donor with multiple sclerosis, enrolled in a pregnancy study.

The CDR3 reads CASSVLANANTGELFF. CDR3 DNA sequence: TGTGCCAGCAGTGTCCTTGCGAACGCGAACACCGGGGAGCTGTTTTTT. The rearrangement links TRBV2 to TRBJ2-2; D not resolved. Trimming pared 4 bases from V and 0 bases from J, leaving 12 bases between. Germline loops: CDR1 SNHLY, CDR2 FYNNEI. The CDR3 contains 16 residues.

The rearrangement uses TRBV11-1 and TRBJ2-5; maybe TRBD1 (6 bases). Germline V lookup: CDR1 SGHAT, CDR2 FQDESV (reference sequence). V gave up 4 bases and J gave up 2 bases, with 14 bases separating them. The CDR3 loop spans 15 amino acids. The CDR3 reads CASSSPNRGQETQYF. The CDR3 nucleotides are TGTGCCAGCAGCTCACCCAATAGGGGGCAAGAGACCCAGTACTTC. The full variable domain, with the rest looked up from reference TRBV11-1 and TRBJ2-5, is EAEVAQSPRYKITEKSQAVAFWCDPISGHATLYWYRQILGQGPELLVQFQDESVVDDSQLPKDRFSAERLKGVDSTLKIQPAELGDSAMYLCASSSPNRGQETQYFGPGTRLLVL.

The chain employs TRBV7-9 and TRBJ1-5; no clear D. Germline V gene data show CDR1 as SEHNR and CDR2 as FQNEAQ (reference sequence). This CDR3 region has 14 residues. The ends were cut back, 3 bases at V and 5 bases at J, with 11 bases in the middle. Here the CDR3 DNA reads TGTGCCAGCAGCTTTGGAGATCACTATCAGCCCCAGCATTTT. As protein: CASSFGDHYQPQHF.

The CDR3 DNA is TGTGCCACTTATGGCAGGATCCCTAGCAATCAGCCCCAGCATTTT. It encodes CATYGRIPSNQPQHF. V usage is TRBV15 and J usage is TRBJ1-5, with D unresolved. V lost 9 bases and J lost 0, with 15 bases in between. This CDR3 is 15 amino acids long. CDR1 is LNHNV and CDR2 is YYDKDF in the germline V gene (reference sequence).

This rearrangement joins TRBV4-3 to TRBJ2-7; D is uncertain. The length of the CDR3 is 16 residues. Germline V gives CDR1 LGHNA, CDR2 YSLEER. Trimming left V 1 base short and J 3 bases short, with 16 bases between. CDR3: CASSQALLDRNYEQYF. In DNA form, the CDR3 reads TGCGCCAGCAGCCAAGCTCTGCTAGACCGGAACTACGAGCAGTACTTC.

The chain combines TRBV28 with TRBJ2-7; D is unresolved. The CDR3 contains 13 residues. Germline loops: CDR1 MDHEN, CDR2 SYDVKM. V dropped 3 bases and J dropped 0 bases, with 6 bases sitting between them. This CDR3 reads CASSLLSSYEQYF. As DNA, the CDR3 is TGTGCCAGCAGTTTGTTGAGCTCCTACGAGCAGTACTTC.

The V gene is TRBV6-5, the J gene TRBJ1-1, with TRBD1 matching 9 bases. The germline gives CDR1 MNHEY, CDR2 SVGAGI. This CDR3 is 14 amino acids long. Losses at the gene ends were 7 bases for V and 8 bases for J; bases not matched to a gene: 11. CDR3 in amino acids: CASKITGGASEAFF. The CDR3 DNA reads TGTGCCAGCAAAATAACAGGGGGCGCATCGGAAGCTTTCTTT.

The chain combines TRBV11-2 with TRBJ2-1; 7 bases align to TRBD2. With V trimmed by 0 bases and J by 3 bases, 8 bases remained unmatched. Germline CDR1 and CDR2: SGHAT and FQNNGV. The CDR3 length is 17 residues. The CDR3 DNA reads TGTGCCAGCAGCTTAGAGGCTGTGACTAGCAGCTACAATGAGCAGTTCTTC. Translated: CASSLEAVTSSYNEQFF. The full variable domain, rest sourced from reference TRBV11-2 and TRBJ2-1, is EAGVAQSPRYKIIEKRQSVAFWCNPISGHATLYWYQQILGQGPKLLIQFQNNGVVDDSQLPKDRFSAERLKGVDSTLKIQPAKLEDSAVYLCASSLEAVTSSYNEQFFGPGTRLTVL.

V is TRBV25-1 and J is TRBJ1-1; D remains ambiguous. V was cut by 1 base and J by 12 bases, with 9 bases left in between. The CDR3 is 11 residues long. Germline CDR1 is MGHDK and CDR2 is SYGVNS. CDR3 bases: TGTGCCAGCAGTGAATTTTCGGGAACTTTCTTT. Protein sequence: CASSEFSGTFF.

This clone appeared once. The V call is TRBV4-2, the J call TRBJ2-7, with 7 positions matching TRBD1. Germline trimming cut 1 base from V and 3 bases from J; bases unmatched to any gene: 6. This CDR3 is 15 amino acids long. The V gene's germline CDR1 is LGHNA and CDR2 YNFKEQ. The DNA for the CDR3 is TGTGCCAGCAGCCAAGCGAAGGGACAGAACTACGAGCAGTACTTC. Translating it yields CASSQAKGQNYEQYF.

This sequence joins TRBV16 and TRBJ1-2, with D perhaps matching TRBD1 (5 bases). The CDR3 length is 15 residues. V was pared by 1 base and J by 8 bases, with 17 bases between. Germline CDR1 reads KGHSY; CDR2 reads FQNENV. The CDR3 region is CASSQYRQHPAGYTF. CDR3 DNA: TGTGCCAGCAGCCAATATCGACAGCACCCTGCAGGCTACACCTTC.

CDR3: CASGGRTVNTGELFF. CDR3 DNA sequence: TGTGCTAGTGGGGGCCGGACAGTTAACACCGGGGAGCTGTTTTTT. The chain combines TRBV12-5 with TRBJ2-2; tentatively, D is TRBD1 (6 bases). The CDR3 length is 15 residues. CDR1 is LGHNT and CDR2 is FRNRAP in the germline V gene. V dropped 6 bases and J dropped 2 bases, with 13 bases sitting between them.

The CDR3 sequence is CASSLVRGNTEAFF. In nucleotides, the CDR3 is TGTGCCAGCAGCTTAGTCAGGGGCAACACTGAAGCTTTCTTT. The chain links TRBV7-2 to TRBJ1-1; D might be TRBD1 (6 bases). Germline V gives CDR1 SGHTA, CDR2 FQGNSA. The germline V and J ends were trimmed by 1 base and 2 bases, with 8 bases remaining between them. The CDR3 is made up of 14 amino acids. Drawing the rest from reference TRBV7-2 and TRBJ1-1, the complete variable domain is GAGVSQSPSNKVTEKGKDVELRCDPISGHTALYWYRQSLGQGLEFLIYFQGNSAPDKSGLPSDRFSAERTGGSVSTLTIQRTQQEDSAVYLCASSLVRGNTEAFFGQGTRLTVV.

The rearrangement links TRBV27 to TRBJ2-7; D is possibly TRBD1 (6 bases). CDR1 is MNHEY, CDR2 SMNVEV, per germline (reference sequence). The CDR3 has 15 amino acids. The V end was cut by 10 bases, the J end by 0 bases, with 19 bases between. This CDR3 reads CATGTLDRSSYEQYF. In DNA, the CDR3 is TGTGCCACCGGAACCCTGGACAGAAGCTCCTACGAGCAGTACTTC.

The chain links TRBV5-6 to TRBJ2-7; D might be TRBD2 (6 bases). The germline CDR1 and CDR2 sequences are SGHDT and YYEEEE. This CDR3 spans 17 amino acids. Trimming took 0 bases from V and 2 from J, leaving 18 bases between them. The CDR3, as DNA: TGTGCCAGCAGCTTGGCCTTTAGGTCCGGGGGTACCTACGAGCAGTACTTC. Encoded protein: CASSLAFRSGGTYEQYF.

The chain employs TRBV10-3 and TRBJ2-2, with 14 bases fitting TRBD2. V dropped 7 bases and J dropped 5; count of bases not matched to a gene: 9. Germline V gene data show CDR1 as ENHRY and CDR2 as SYGVKD. The CDR3 covers 17 residues. The CDR3 here is CAITATSGRAGTGELFF. The CDR3 DNA reads as TGTGCCATCACCGCGACTAGCGGGAGGGCCGGGACCGGGGAGCTGTTTTTT.

This sequence joins TRBV6-4 and TRBJ2-7, with D possibly being TRBD2 (5 bases). CDR1 MRHNA and CDR2 SNTAGT come from the germline V gene. This CDR3 has 13 amino acids. V lost 6 bases and J 3 bases, leaving 12 bases between the germline ends. CDR3: CASRNSANYEQYF. As DNA, the CDR3 is TGTGCCAGCAGGAATAGCGCCAACTACGAGCAGTACTTC.

CDR3 sequence reads: CASSLLAGFDEQYF. CDR3 bases: TGTGCCAGCAGTTTACTAGCGGGGTTTGACGAGCAGTACTTC. V and J are TRBV27 and TRBJ2-7, with TRBD2 matching 9 bases. After removal of 2 bases from V and 5 bases from J, the junction contained 4 bases not matched to a gene. The CDR3 contains 14 residues. Looked up from germline, CDR1 is MNHEY and CDR2 is SMNVEV (reference sequence).

A single count supports this clone. CDR3 residues: CASSQDPGQGIYTGELFF. The CDR3 DNA reads TGCGCCAGCAGCCAAGATCCGGGACAGGGGATATACACCGGGGAGCTGTTTTTT. The J gene is TRBJ2-2, the V gene TRBV4-1; TRBD1 matches at 10 bases. The germline V gene encodes CDR1 MGHRA and CDR2 YSYEKL. Trimming removed 0 bases from V and 3 bases from J; junction bases left unmatched: 7. This CDR3 has 18 residues.

The rearrangement joins TRBV5-1 to TRBJ1-1, with 7 bases matching TRBD1. The CDR3 length is 15 residues. V gave up 5 bases and J gave up 3 bases; unmatched junction bases: 10. Germline V lookup: CDR1 SGHRS, CDR2 YFSETQ. The CDR3 DNA sequence: TGCGCCAGCAGAGACGCTGCCGGGACAGACACTGAAGCTTTCTTT. Translation: CASRDAAGTDTEAFF.

A few counts support this clone. CDR3 residues: CAGGTGGREQYF. CDR3 nucleotide sequence: TGTGCCGGTGGGACAGGGGGTCGTGAGCAGTACTTC. The genes are TRBV6-6 and TRBJ2-7, with TRBD1 identical over 11 bases. Germline lookup yields CDR1 MNHNY and CDR2 SVGAGI (reference sequence). This CDR3 spans 12 amino acids. The J segment lost 7 bases and the V segment lost 11 bases, leaving 7 bases of the junction unmatched.